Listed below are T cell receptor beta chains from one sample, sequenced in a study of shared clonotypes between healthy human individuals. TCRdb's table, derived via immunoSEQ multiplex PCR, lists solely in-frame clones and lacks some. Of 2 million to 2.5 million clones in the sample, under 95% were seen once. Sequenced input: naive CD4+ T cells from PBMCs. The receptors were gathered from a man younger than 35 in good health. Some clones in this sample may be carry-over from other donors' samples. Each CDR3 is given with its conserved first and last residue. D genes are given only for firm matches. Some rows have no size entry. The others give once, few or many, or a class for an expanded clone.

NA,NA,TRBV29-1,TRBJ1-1,TGCAGCGTTGGTGGACCGACAGGACACGCCACTGAAGCTTTCTTT,CSVGGPTGHATEAFF
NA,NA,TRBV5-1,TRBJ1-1,TGCGCCAGCAGCTTGGACACCCCGAGGGCTGAAGCTTTCTTT,CASSLDTPRAEAFF
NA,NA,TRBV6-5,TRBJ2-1,TGTGCCAGCAGCTCGACAGGTTTTGAGCAGTTCTTC,CASSSTGFEQFF
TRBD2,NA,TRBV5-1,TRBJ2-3,TGCGCCAGCAGTTTGCCTAGCGGGAACGTGGGCGATACGCAGTATTTT,CASSLPSGNVGDTQYF
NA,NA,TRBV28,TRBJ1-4,TGTGCCAGCAGTTTATCGCCAGCAACTAATGAAAAACTGTTTTTT,CASSLSPATNEKLFF
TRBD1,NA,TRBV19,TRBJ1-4,TGTGCCACACACAGGGGGCGGTTTCCAACTAATGAAAAACTGTTTTTT,CATHRGRFPTNEKLFF
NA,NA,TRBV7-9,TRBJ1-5,TGTGCCAGCGCCCGAGGGGGGACCTCTGGTCAGCCCCAGCATTTT,CASARGGTSGQPQHF
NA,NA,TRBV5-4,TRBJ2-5,TGTGCCACCCAACTCAAACAAGAGACCCAGTACTTC,CATQLKQETQYF
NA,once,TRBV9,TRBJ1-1,TGTGCCAGCAGCGCCCTACTTCGGGGGGCTGAAGCTTTCTTT,CASSALLRGAEAFF
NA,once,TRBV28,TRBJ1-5,TGTGCCAGCAGTTTCGAAGGGTCTGGGGGATGGCCCCAGCATTTT,CASSFEGSGGWPQHF
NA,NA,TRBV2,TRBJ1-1,TGTGCCAGCAGTGAAGCGGCAGCTACTGAAGCTTTCTTT,CASSEAAATEAFF
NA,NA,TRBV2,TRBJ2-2,TGTGCCAGCAATAAACAGGGGAACACCGGGGAGCTGTTTTTT,CASNKQGNTGELFF
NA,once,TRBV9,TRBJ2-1,TGTGCCAGCAGCTCAGGGATAGCGACCTACAATGAGCAGTTCTTC,CASSSGIATYNEQFF
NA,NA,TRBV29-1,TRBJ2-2,TGCAGCGTCTCGGGGGGGACAGGGCCCGGGGAGCTGTTTTTT,CSVSGGTGPGELFF
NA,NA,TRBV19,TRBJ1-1,TGTGCCAGTAGTCCCCAGGGAGGTACTGAAGCTTTCTTT,CASSPQGGTEAFF
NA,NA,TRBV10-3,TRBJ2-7,TGTGCCATCAGTGATTATGGGGCTGAGGAGCAGTACTTC,CAISDYGAEEQYF